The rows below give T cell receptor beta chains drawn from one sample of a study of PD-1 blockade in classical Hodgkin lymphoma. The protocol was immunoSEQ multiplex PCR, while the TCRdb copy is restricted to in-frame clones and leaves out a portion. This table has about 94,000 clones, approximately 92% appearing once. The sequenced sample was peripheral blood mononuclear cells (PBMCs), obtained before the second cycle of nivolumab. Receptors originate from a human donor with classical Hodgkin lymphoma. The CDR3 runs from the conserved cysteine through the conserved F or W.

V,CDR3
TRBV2,CASSDSEYEQYF
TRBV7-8,CASSLVTGSYEQYF
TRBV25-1,CASSVGGLELYEQYF
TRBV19,CATRSQGAPNTGELFF
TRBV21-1,CASSKGVQGETQYF
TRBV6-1,CASSDDRINQPQHF
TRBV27,CASSLAGLGNQPQHF
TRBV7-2,CASSSQGSSGANVLTF
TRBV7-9,CATDTNTEAFF
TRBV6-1,CASGQSGNQPQHF
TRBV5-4,CASSAQGPSSYEQYF
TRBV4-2,CASSPKGGRFDSPLHF
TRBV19,CASTLASGGNQPQHF
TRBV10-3,CAISAVAGQSNTGELFF
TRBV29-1,CSVAGSTYEQYF
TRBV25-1,CASRGGAGELFF
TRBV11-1,CASSFGHLYEQYF
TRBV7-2,CASSLAQSVSNQPQHF
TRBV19,CASSISLGDEQFF
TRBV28,CASSFQGIYEQYF
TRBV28,CASRWTGGAETQYF
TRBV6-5,CASSYSDRQPQHF
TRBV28,CASSSPGDRVGTQYF
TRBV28,CASSFQGETYEQYF
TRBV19,CASQVPGLGTDTQYF
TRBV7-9,CASSSPGDSYEQYF
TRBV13,CASSPWGMGLGTEAFF
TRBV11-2,CASRKTEGVETQYF
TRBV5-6,CASSLGGGASYEQYF
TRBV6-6,CASSTSYEQYF
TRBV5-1,CASSLQPPLTNEKLFF
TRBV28,CASSLKGTSYEQYF
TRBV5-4,CASSLWTGNTGELFF
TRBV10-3,CASSKTLSGDQPQHF
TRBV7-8,CASSLKGAGISNQPQHF
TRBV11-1,CASRTSGSEEQYF
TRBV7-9,CASSLAGEGYTF
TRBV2,CASSSFPGNEQYF
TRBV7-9,CASSLPLGSSGNTIYF
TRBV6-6,CASSPRSEKLFF
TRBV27,CASSSQVGSPLHF
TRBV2,CASRPTSGGALEQFF
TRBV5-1,CASSFIGGSNTEAFF
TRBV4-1,CASSQVWGTVRDTQYF
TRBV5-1,CASSPTGWANYGYTF
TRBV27,CASSFRRSTEAFF